The rows below give T cell receptor beta chains drawn from one sample of a study of Tregs in tolerant kidney transplant recipients. Some clones are missing from TCRdb's copy, which holds only in-frame ones; the method was immunoSEQ multiplex PCR. The profile shows 90,000 to 150,000 clones, roughly nine tenths of them singletons. The sample comprised CD4+ T cells from blood. Receptor source: a human donor in good health. CDR3s include the opening cysteine and the closing phenylalanine or tryptophan. The D gene is left open where the match is weak. Rows may omit the clone size; those that give it use once, few, many or a size class.

v_gene: TRBV11-2; j_gene: TRBJ2-7; d_gene: .; abundance: .; len: 15; CDR3aa: CASSNSDGSSYEQYF; CDR3nt: TGTGCCAGCAGCAATTCTGACGGGTCCTCCTACGAGCAGTACTTC
v_gene: TRBV5-1; j_gene: TRBJ2-6; d_gene: .; abundance: .; len: 12; CDR3aa: CASSLLRHVLTF; CDR3nt: TGCGCCAGCAGCTTACTTCGCCACGTCCTGACTTTC
v_gene: TRBV5-8; j_gene: TRBJ1-5; d_gene: .; abundance: .; len: 15; CDR3aa: CASSLAGQGSQPQHF; CDR3nt: TGTGCCAGCAGCTTGGCCGGTCAGGGGAGCCAGCCCCAGCATTTT
v_gene: TRBV18; j_gene: TRBJ2-7; d_gene: TRBD1; abundance: once; len: 13; CDR3aa: CASSTGTGYEQYF; CDR3nt: TGTGCCAGCTCAACCGGGACAGGCTACGAGCAGTACTTC
v_gene: TRBV6-5; j_gene: TRBJ1-4; d_gene: TRBD1; abundance: .; len: 14; CDR3aa: CASKPGQRNEKLFF; CDR3nt: TGTGCCAGCAAACCGGGACAGAGGAATGAAAAACTGTTTTTT
v_gene: TRBV6-5; j_gene: TRBJ2-1; d_gene: TRBD2; abundance: .; len: 15; CDR3aa: CASRPGLAGANEQFF; CDR3nt: TGTGCCAGCAGACCCGGACTAGCGGGAGCGAATGAGCAGTTCTTC
v_gene: TRBV6-5; j_gene: TRBJ2-3; d_gene: .; abundance: .; len: 14; CDR3aa: CASSLGTDTDTQYF; CDR3nt: TGTGCCAGCAGCCTCGGGACGGACACAGATACGCAGTATTTT
v_gene: TRBV19; j_gene: TRBJ1-5; d_gene: TRBD1; abundance: .; len: 15; CDR3aa: CASTPGTGRGQPQHF; CDR3nt: TGTGCCAGTACCCCCGGGACAGGGAGGGGTCAGCCCCAGCATTTT
v_gene: TRBV6-5; j_gene: TRBJ2-7; d_gene: .; abundance: .; len: 14; CDR3aa: CASSYTDRKYEQYF; CDR3nt: TGTGCCAGCAGTTACACCGACAGGAAATACGAGCAGTACTTC
v_gene: TRBV5-1; j_gene: TRBJ2-5; d_gene: .; abundance: .; len: 14; CDR3aa: CASSLLTREETQYF; CDR3nt: TGCGCCAGCAGCTTATTAACTAGGGAAGAGACCCAGTACTTC
v_gene: TRBV5-4; j_gene: TRBJ1-6; d_gene: TRBD1; abundance: .; len: 15; CDR3aa: CASSSVTGGRSPLHF; CDR3nt: TGTGCCAGCAGCTCGGTGACAGGGGGACGTTCACCCCTCCACTTT
v_gene: TRBV29-1; j_gene: TRBJ1-2; d_gene: TRBD1; abundance: .; len: 16; CDR3aa: CSVRPQGDRGSYGYTF; CDR3nt: TGCAGCGTTCGTCCCCAGGGGGACAGGGGGAGCTATGGCTACACCTTC
v_gene: TRBV5-4; j_gene: TRBJ1-2; d_gene: .; abundance: .; len: 14; CDR3aa: CASSPGEGSYGYTF; CDR3nt: TGTGCCAGCAGCCCAGGTGAAGGGAGCTATGGCTACACCTTC
v_gene: TRBV5-1; j_gene: TRBJ2-2; d_gene: .; abundance: .; len: 16; CDR3aa: CASSLGWTANTGELFF; CDR3nt: TGCGCCAGCAGCTTGGGGTGGACAGCGAACACCGGGGAGCTGTTTTTT
v_gene: TRBV6-5; j_gene: TRBJ2-1; d_gene: .; abundance: .; len: 15; CDR3aa: CASSIASLAYNEQFF; CDR3nt: TGTGCCAGCAGTATAGCGTCCCTCGCCTACAATGAGCAGTTCTTC
v_gene: TRBV2; j_gene: TRBJ2-3; d_gene: TRBD1; abundance: .; len: 15; CDR3aa: CASRAGQGARDTQYF; CDR3nt: TGTGCCAGCAGAGCGGGACAGGGGGCGCGAGATACGCAGTATTTT
v_gene: TRBV6-5; j_gene: TRBJ2-7; d_gene: .; abundance: .; len: 15; CDR3aa: CASSRNQGPSYEQYF; CDR3nt: TGTGCCAGCAGCCGCAATCAAGGTCCCTCCTACGAGCAGTACTTC
v_gene: TRBV2; j_gene: TRBJ1-4; d_gene: .; abundance: .; len: 15; CDR3aa: CAGTAGGAGNEKLFF; CDR3nt: TGTGCCGGGACCGCTGGGGGGGCGGGAAATGAAAAACTGTTTTTT
v_gene: TRBV5-5; j_gene: TRBJ2-6; d_gene: TRBD1; abundance: .; len: 17; CDR3aa: CASSLGDRGSGANVLTF; CDR3nt: TGTGCCAGCAGCTTGGGCGACAGGGGGTCTGGGGCCAACGTCCTGACTTTC
v_gene: TRBV7-3; j_gene: TRBJ1-5; d_gene: .; abundance: .; len: 13; CDR3aa: CASSLGHGQPQHF; CDR3nt: TGTGCCAGCAGCCTGGGACACGGTCAGCCCCAGCATTTT
v_gene: TRBV7-3; j_gene: TRBJ1-1; d_gene: .; abundance: .; len: 15; CDR3aa: CASSLGRPQESEAFF; CDR3nt: TGTGCCAGCAGCTTAGGGAGGCCCCAGGAGAGTGAAGCTTTCTTT
v_gene: TRBV7-3; j_gene: TRBJ2-3; d_gene: .; abundance: .; len: 15; CDR3aa: CASSLQGSGTDTQYF; CDR3nt: TGTGCCAGCAGCTTACAGGGGTCCGGCACAGATACGCAGTATTTT
v_gene: TRBV6-4; j_gene: TRBJ2-3; d_gene: TRBD1; abundance: .; len: 16; CDR3aa: CASSAPDRGSTDTQYF; CDR3nt: TGTGCCAGCAGTGCCCCGGACAGGGGAAGCACAGATACGCAGTATTTT
v_gene: TRBV29-1; j_gene: TRBJ2-1; d_gene: .; abundance: .; len: 11; CDR3aa: CSVVRSNEQFF; CDR3nt: TGCAGCGTTGTAAGGTCTAATGAGCAGTTCTTC
v_gene: TRBV5-1; j_gene: TRBJ2-7; d_gene: TRBD1; abundance: .; len: 15; CDR3aa: CASRISGTGSYEQYF; CDR3nt: TGCGCCAGCAGGATATCCGGGACAGGGTCTTACGAGCAGTACTTC
v_gene: TRBV19; j_gene: TRBJ2-5; d_gene: .; abundance: once; len: 14; CDR3aa: CASSPQGVRETQYF; CDR3nt: TGTGCCAGTAGTCCCCAAGGAGTTCGGGAGACCCAGTACTTC
v_gene: TRBV7-9; j_gene: TRBJ1-4; d_gene: .; abundance: .; len: 13; CDR3aa: CASSSGGGEKLFF; CDR3nt: TGTGCCAGCAGTTCTGGGGGTGGTGAAAAACTGTTTTTT
v_gene: TRBV6-5; j_gene: TRBJ1-3; d_gene: .; abundance: .; len: 16; CDR3aa: CASSYSQLAAGNTIYF; CDR3nt: TGTGCCAGCAGTTACTCTCAGCTGGCAGCTGGAAACACCATATATTTT
v_gene: TRBV9; j_gene: TRBJ2-1; d_gene: TRBD2; abundance: .; len: 16; CDR3aa: CASSVVPGLDYNEQFF; CDR3nt: TGTGCCAGCAGCGTAGTTCCGGGACTAGATTACAATGAGCAGTTCTTC
v_gene: TRBV6-5; j_gene: TRBJ2-3; d_gene: .; abundance: .; len: 12; CDR3aa: CASSSPGHTQYF; CDR3nt: TGTGCCAGCAGTTCTCCTGGACATACGCAGTATTTT
v_gene: TRBV11-2; j_gene: TRBJ2-3; d_gene: TRBD2; abundance: .; len: 16; CDR3aa: CASSRTSGGNTDTQYF; CDR3nt: TGTGCCAGCAGCCGGACTAGCGGGGGGAACACAGATACGCAGTATTTT
v_gene: TRBV6-1; j_gene: TRBJ2-1; d_gene: TRBD1; abundance: .; len: 16; CDR3aa: CASSEVDRAGRNEQFF; CDR3nt: TGTGCCAGCAGTGAAGTGGACAGGGCAGGTAGAAATGAGCAGTTCTTC
v_gene: TRBV15; j_gene: TRBJ1-1; d_gene: .; abundance: .; len: 15; CDR3aa: CATSRSHPGNTEAFF; CDR3nt: TGTGCCACCAGCAGAAGCCACCCAGGGAACACTGAAGCTTTCTTT
v_gene: TRBV7-9; j_gene: TRBJ2-7; d_gene: .; abundance: once; len: 12; CDR3aa: CASSLVPYEQYF; CDR3nt: TGTGCCAGCAGCCTCGTCCCCTACGAGCAGTACTTC
v_gene: TRBV4-1; j_gene: TRBJ1-6; d_gene: .; abundance: few; len: 16; CDR3aa: CASSHPPDSRNSPLHF; CDR3nt: TGCGCCAGCAGCCATCCCCCCGACAGCCGCAATTCACCCCTCCACTTT
v_gene: TRBV2; j_gene: TRBJ1-5; d_gene: .; abundance: once; len: 15; CDR3aa: CASSEDRLSNQPQHF; CDR3nt: TGTGCCAGCAGTGAAGACAGACTTAGCAATCAGCCCCAGCATTTT
v_gene: TRBV29-1; j_gene: TRBJ2-1; d_gene: .; abundance: .; len: 15; CDR3aa: CSVLLGTVSYNEQFF; CDR3nt: TGCAGCGTTCTTCTGGGAACAGTCTCCTACAATGAGCAGTTCTTC
v_gene: TRBV28; j_gene: TRBJ2-3; d_gene: TRBD2; abundance: .; len: 16; CDR3aa: CASSLGYLGGTDTQYF; CDR3nt: TGTGCCAGCAGTTTAGGGTACTTGGGAGGGACAGATACGCAGTATTTT
v_gene: TRBV6-1; j_gene: TRBJ2-1; d_gene: .; abundance: .; len: 14; CDR3aa: CASSGGAHYNEQFF; CDR3nt: TGTGCCAGCAGTGGGGGGGCCCATTACAATGAGCAGTTCTTC
v_gene: TRBV19; j_gene: TRBJ1-5; d_gene: .; abundance: .; len: 15; CDR3aa: CASSEGRERYQPQHF; CDR3nt: TGTGCCAGTAGTGAGGGCAGGGAAAGGTATCAGCCCCAGCATTTT